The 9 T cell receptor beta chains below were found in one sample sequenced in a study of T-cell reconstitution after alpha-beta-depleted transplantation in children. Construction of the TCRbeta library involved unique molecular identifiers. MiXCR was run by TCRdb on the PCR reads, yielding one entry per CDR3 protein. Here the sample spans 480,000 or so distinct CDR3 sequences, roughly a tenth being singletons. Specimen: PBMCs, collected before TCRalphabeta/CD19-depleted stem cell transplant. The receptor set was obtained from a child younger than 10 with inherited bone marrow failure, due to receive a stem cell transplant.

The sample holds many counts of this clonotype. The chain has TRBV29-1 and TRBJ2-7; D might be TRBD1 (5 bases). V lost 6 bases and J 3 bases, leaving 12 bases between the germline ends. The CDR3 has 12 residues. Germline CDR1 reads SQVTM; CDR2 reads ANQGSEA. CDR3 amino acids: CSVRQSLYEQYF. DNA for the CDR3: TGCAGCGTAAGACAGTCCCTCTACGAGCAGTACTTC.

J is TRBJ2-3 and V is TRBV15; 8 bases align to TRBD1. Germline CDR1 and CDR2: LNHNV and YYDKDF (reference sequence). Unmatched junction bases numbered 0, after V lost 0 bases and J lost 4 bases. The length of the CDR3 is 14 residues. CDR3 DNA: TGTGCCACCAGCAGAGACAGGGGGCCAGATACGCAGTATTTT. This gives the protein CATSRDRGPDTQYF.

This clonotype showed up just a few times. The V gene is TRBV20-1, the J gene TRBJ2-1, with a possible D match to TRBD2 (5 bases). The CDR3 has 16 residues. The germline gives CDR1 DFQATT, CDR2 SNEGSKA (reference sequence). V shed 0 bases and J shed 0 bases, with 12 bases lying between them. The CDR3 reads CSARDIQRISYNEQFF. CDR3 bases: TGCAGTGCTAGAGATATCCAGCGGATCTCCTACAATGAGCAGTTCTTC.

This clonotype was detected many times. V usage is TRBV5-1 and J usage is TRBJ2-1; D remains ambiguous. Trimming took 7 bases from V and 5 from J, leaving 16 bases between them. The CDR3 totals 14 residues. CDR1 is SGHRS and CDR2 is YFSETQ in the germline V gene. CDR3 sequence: CASLLGVGDNEQFF. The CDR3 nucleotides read TGCGCCAGCCTCCTCGGTGTAGGAGACAATGAGCAGTTCTTC.

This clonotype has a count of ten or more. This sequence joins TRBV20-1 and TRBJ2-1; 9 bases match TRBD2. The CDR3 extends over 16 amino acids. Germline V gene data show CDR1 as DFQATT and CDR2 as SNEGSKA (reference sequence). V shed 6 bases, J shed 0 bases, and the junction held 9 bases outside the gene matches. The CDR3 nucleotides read TGCAGTGCGATTACTAGCGGGCGATACTCCTACAATGAGCAGTTCTTC. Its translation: CSAITSGRYSYNEQFF.

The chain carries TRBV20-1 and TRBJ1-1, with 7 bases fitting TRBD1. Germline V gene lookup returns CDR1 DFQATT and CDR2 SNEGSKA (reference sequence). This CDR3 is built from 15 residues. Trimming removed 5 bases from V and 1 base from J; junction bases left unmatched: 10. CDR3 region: CSAVPRTGRNTEAFF. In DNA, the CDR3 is TGCAGTGCTGTTCCCCGGACAGGACGGAACACTGAAGCTTTCTTT.

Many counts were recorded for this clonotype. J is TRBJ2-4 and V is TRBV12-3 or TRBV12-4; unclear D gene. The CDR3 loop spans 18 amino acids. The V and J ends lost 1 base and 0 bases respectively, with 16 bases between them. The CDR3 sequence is CASSLGVWAELAKNIQYF. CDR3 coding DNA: TGTGCCAGCAGTTTAGGTGTATGGGCGGAACTAGCCAAAAACATTCAGTACTTC.

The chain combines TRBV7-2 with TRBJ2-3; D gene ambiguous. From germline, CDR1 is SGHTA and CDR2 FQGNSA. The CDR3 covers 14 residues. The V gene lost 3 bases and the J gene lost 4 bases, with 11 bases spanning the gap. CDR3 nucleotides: TGTGCCAGCAGCTTGGGTACCCATGCAGATACGCAGTATTTT. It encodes CASSLGTHADTQYF.

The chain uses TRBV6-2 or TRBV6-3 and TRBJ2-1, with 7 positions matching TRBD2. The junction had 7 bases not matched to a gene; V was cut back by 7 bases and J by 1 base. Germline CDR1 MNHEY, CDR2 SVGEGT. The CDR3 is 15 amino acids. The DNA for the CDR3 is TGTGCCAGCAAAGTGAAGCGGGGTTCCTACAATGAGCAGTTCTTC. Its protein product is CASKVKRGSYNEQFF.